This T cell receptor (beta chain) was recorded in a study of blood T cells in healthy people across ages. The study's findings and limits: A roughly linear age-dependent decrease characterized TCR beta diversity per million T cells. Because sorting was not performed, PBMCs prevented conclusive naive versus antigen-experienced comparison.

Regarding this clonotype: Antigen unknown.

The study drew donors from healthy Caucasian individuals in Russia aged roughly 6 to 90. The CDR3 spans 19 residues. After removal of 2 bases from V and 0 bases from J, the junction contained 10 bases not matched to a gene. Germline loops: CDR1 MNHEY, CDR2 SVGEGT. Combining a sample-barcoded 5' primer with a J-beta primer mix, a second PCR ran for about 7 to 11 cycles. TCRdb used MiXCR to reprocess the 5' RACE reads, holding one entry per CDR3 protein. The sample lists about 1.8 million distinct CDR3 sequences; around half were seen once. The V and J genes are TRBV6-2 or TRBV6-3 and TRBJ1-5, with TRBD1 identical over 10 bases. Sequencing was performed on blood. This clonotype originated in a woman aged 40 to 50 in good health. The CDR3 reads CASSYQGTGVRRSNQPQHF. Here the CDR3 DNA reads TGTGCCAGCAGTTACCAGGGGACAGGGGTCCGGCGTAGCAATCAGCCCCAGCATTTT.